One and the same sample provided the 6 T cell receptor beta chains below, sequenced in a study of CD8+ T cells in alopecia areata. Once RNA had been extracted, it was reverse transcribed into cDNA to act as the sequencing template. Method: immunoSEQ multiplex PCR; TCRdb's copy keeps in-frame clones and lacks some. The sample has 140,000 to 150,000 clones; about three fifths are singletons. The sample consisted of CD8+ T cells sorted from blood. All receptors come from a human donor in good health.

The chain combines TRBV13 with TRBJ2-1; 7 bases align to TRBD2. Germline trimming cut 5 bases from V and 4 bases from J; bases unmatched to any gene: 8. Germline assignment: CDR1 PRHDT and CDR2 FYEKMQ (reference sequence). This CDR3 comprises 15 residues. The CDR3, as DNA: TGTGCCAGCAGCGAAAGGCCTAGCGGATACAATGAGCAGTTCTTC. It encodes CASSERPSGYNEQFF.

The CDR3 bases are TGTGCCAGCAAACCGGGGTCTAACTATGGCTACACCTTC. This gives the protein CASKPGSNYGYTF. The J gene is TRBJ1-2, the V gene TRBV27; D uncertain. Germline CDR1 reads MNHEY; CDR2 reads SMNVEV (reference sequence). V lost 7 bases and J lost 0, with 9 bases in between. The length of the CDR3 is 13 residues.

This chain links TRBV5-4 with TRBJ2-6; D ambiguous. The length of the CDR3 is 18 residues. Looked up from germline, CDR1 is SGHNT and CDR2 is YYREEE (reference sequence). Trimming removed 0 bases at V and 4 bases at J, with 17 bases between. CDR3 nucleotides: TGTGCCAGCAGCTTGGGTGATTTACTTGGTAGAGGGGCCAACGTCCTGACTTTC. Translated, it gives CASSLGDLLGRGANVLTF.

The CDR3 nucleotides are TGTGCCAGCAGCAACATCGGGGCCACAGATACGCAGTATTTT. This sequence encodes CASSNIGATDTQYF. This rearrangement joins TRBV7-6 to TRBJ2-3; TRBD1 or TRBD2 may be the D gene (5 bases each). The CDR3 sequence is 14 residues long. Trimming shortened V by 5 bases and J by 2 bases, and 11 bases separated the two germline ends. Germline CDR1 reads SGHVS; CDR2 reads FNYEAQ.

This chain links TRBV7-8 with TRBJ2-7, with unresolved D. V lost 4 bases, J lost 5 bases, and 9 bases lay in between. Per the germline V gene, CDR1 is SGHVS and CDR2 is FQNEAQ. CDR3 size: 12 residues. The CDR3 nucleotides are TGTGCCAGCAGCTCCCCCCCTGACGAGCAGTACTTC. Residues: CASSSPPDEQYF.

This chain uses TRBV5-1 with TRBJ2-7; a possible D gene is TRBD2 (5 bases). The V end lost 5 bases, the J end lost 0 bases, and 9 bases lay between the germline ends. Per germline, CDR1 SGHRS and CDR2 YFSETQ. The CDR3 has 13 residues. This CDR3 is CASRTGSSYEQYF. The DNA for the CDR3 is TGCGCCAGCAGAACGGGGAGCTCCTACGAGCAGTACTTC.